One sample yielded the 29 T cell receptor beta chains listed below, sequenced in a study of blood T cell repertoires in COVID-19. Sequencing was performed with immunoSEQ multiplex PCR; in TCRdb, only in-frame clones are kept and a portion is missing. The sample records 50,000 to 60,000 clones, 65% to 85% being singletons. The specimen was peripheral blood. The source is a man aged 40-49 years with acute or convalescent COVID-19.

The rearrangement joins TRBV5-1 to TRBJ2-3, with 12 bases lining up with TRBD2. V trimming: 0 bases; J trimming: 7 bases; junction bases outside the gene matches: 15. This CDR3 is built from 19 residues. Per the germline V gene, CDR1 is SGHRS and CDR2 is YFSETQ. The CDR3 DNA reads TGCGCCAGCAGCTTGGGACTAGCGGGGGTTCTAGTGACGGGTAATACGCAGTATTTT. It yields the protein CASSLGLAGVLVTGNTQYF.

J is TRBJ1-2 and V is TRBV19, with 9 bases lining up with TRBD1. V lost 6 bases and J lost 0; bases outside the gene matches: 23. The CDR3 is 21 amino acids. The germline gives CDR1 LNHDA, CDR2 SQIVND (reference sequence). CDR3 nucleotide sequence: TGTGCCAGTAGCAGTCCGGGACAGGGCAGTTTGGGTCTCCTAGCTAACTATGGCTACACCTTC. Encoded protein: CASSSPGQGSLGLLANYGYTF.

The chain joins TRBV6-5 to TRBJ1-1; D gene uncertain. Germline V CDR1 and CDR2: MNHEY, SVGAGI. CDR3 length equals 13 residues. Trimming took 0 bases from V and 1 from J, leaving 3 bases between them. The DNA of the CDR3 is TGTGCCAGCAGTTACTCGCGGAACACTGAAGCTTTCTTT. It codes for CASSYSRNTEAFF.

The V gene is TRBV7-2, the J gene TRBJ1-3; TRBD1 aligns across 7 bases. Germline CDR1 and CDR2: SGHTA and FQGNSA. The ends lost 1 base at V and 7 bases at J; junction bases unmatched: 10. The CDR3 runs to 16 residues. CDR3 in amino acids: CASSLEGAIVRNTIYF. CDR3 DNA: TGTGCCAGCAGCTTAGAGGGGGCGATAGTTCGGAACACCATATATTTT.

J is TRBJ1-1 and V is TRBV19, with a possible D match to TRBD1 (6 bases). CDR1 is LNHDA and CDR2 is SQIVND in the germline V gene (reference sequence). The CDR3 totals 15 residues. Trimming left V 9 bases short and J 0 bases short, with 17 bases between. The CDR3 protein is CASSEQGRLNTEAFF. The CDR3 DNA reads TGTGCCAGCTCAGAACAGGGCCGCTTGAACACTGAAGCTTTCTTT.

This clone has only one observation. The chain has TRBV6-1 and TRBJ2-7; TRBD1 matches 7 bases. CDR3 length equals 16 residues. Germline loops: CDR1 MNHNS, CDR2 SASEGT. The ends lost 2 bases at V and 1 base at J; junction bases unmatched: 8. The CDR3 nucleotides read TGTGCCAGCAGTGAACCCGGTAGGACAGGATCCTACGAGCAGTACGTC. As protein: CASSEPGRTGSYEQYV.

DNA for the CDR3: TGTGCCAGCTCACCGGAGGCGCTCTCCTATGGCTACACCTTC. As protein: CASSPEALSYGYTF. The chain couples TRBV18 to TRBJ1-2; the D is unclear. Trimming cost V 3 bases and J 4 bases, with 12 bases left between them. From germline, CDR1 is KGHSH and CDR2 LQKENI. The CDR3 has 14 residues.

The chain carries TRBV5-1 and TRBJ1-2; D may be TRBD1 (6 bases). This CDR3 is built from 14 residues. In germline, CDR1 is SGHRS, CDR2 YFSETQ. Trimming stripped 1 base from V and 9 bases from J, with 16 bases between. The CDR3 DNA reads as TGCGCCAGCAGCTTGCAGGACAGATCGAAAAGCTACACCTTC. Residues: CASSLQDRSKSYTF.

This chain links TRBV11-3 with TRBJ2-1; D is perhaps TRBD1 (5 bases). V was clipped by 11 bases and J by 8 bases, with 13 bases between them. Germline-derived CDR1 and CDR2 are SGHNT and YENEEA. The CDR3 is 11 amino acids. The CDR3, as DNA: TGTGCCGACCCCAGGGTGGATGAGCAGTTCTTC. Translation: CADPRVDEQFF. The full variable domain, rest sourced from reference TRBV11-3 and TRBJ2-1, is EAGVVQSPRYKIIEKKQPVAFWCNPISGHNTLYWYLQNLGQGPELLIRYENEEAVDDSQLPKDRFSAERLKGVDSTLKIQPAELGDSAVYLCADPRVDEQFFGPGTRLTVL.

This clone appeared once. The chain is built from TRBV7-8 and TRBJ1-2, with 9 bases aligning to TRBD1. The germline CDR1 and CDR2 sequences are SGHVS and FQNEAQ. V shed 4 bases, J shed 7 bases, and the junction held 13 bases outside the gene matches. The CDR3 covers 16 residues. DNA of the CDR3: TGTGCCAGCAGCTCGCCGGGACAGGGAAGGATAAGTGGCTACACCTTC. It codes for CASSSPGQGRISGYTF.

The V and J genes are TRBV6-5 and TRBJ2-1, with a weak D call TRBD2 (5 bases). Germline CDR1 MNHEY, CDR2 SVGAGI. V dropped 5 bases and J dropped 4 bases, with 9 bases sitting between them. The CDR3 sequence is 13 residues long. As DNA, the CDR3 is TGTGCCAGCAGTCGAGCGGTATACAATGAGCAGTTCTTC. Protein sequence: CASSRAVYNEQFF.

The chain couples TRBV6-5 to TRBJ1-4; 8 bases are shared with TRBD1. J lost 8 bases, V lost 0 bases, and 5 bases had no gene match. Per the germline V gene, CDR1 is MNHEY and CDR2 is SVGAGI. CDR3 length: 15 amino acids. Written as DNA, the CDR3 is TGTGCCAGCAGTTACTCCAGGACAGGGAAGGAAAAACTGTTTTTT. This codes for CASSYSRTGKEKLFF.

In this sample, this clone turned up once. The chain joins TRBV4-1 to TRBJ2-7; 9 positions match TRBD2. Unmatched junction bases numbered 2, after V lost 1 base and J lost 4 bases. The CDR3 is 14 residues long. Germline V lookup: CDR1 MGHRA, CDR2 YSYEKL. The CDR3 is CASSQGRGGYEQYF. The CDR3 nucleotides read TGCGCCAGCAGCCAAGGGCGGGGGGGGTACGAGCAGTACTTC.

The rearrangement uses TRBV2 and TRBJ1-3, with TRBD1 matching 7 bases. This CDR3 is 13 amino acids long. V lost 7 bases and J lost 2; bases outside the gene matches: 2. Per the germline V gene, CDR1 is SNHLY and CDR2 is FYNNEI. CDR3 in DNA: TGTGCCAGCACTGACAGGGCTGGAAACACCATATATTTT. Protein product: CASTDRAGNTIYF. Full variable domain (missing parts from reference TRBV2 and TRBJ1-3): EPEVTQTPSHQVTQMGQEVILRCVPISNHLYFYWYRQILGQKVEFLVSFYNNEISEKSEIFDDQFSVERPDGSNFTLKIRSTKLEDSAMYFCASTDRAGNTIYFGEGSWLTVV.

V usage is TRBV7-2 and J usage is TRBJ2-5; TRBD2 might be the D (6 bases). CDR3 length: 18 residues. Germline loops: CDR1 SGHTA, CDR2 FQGNSA. Trimming took off 2 bases at V and 3 bases at J, with 22 bases between the two ends. The CDR3 nucleotides read TGTGCCAGCAGCTTAATCCCAGGACGGGCGGGGCAGAAAGAGACCCAGTACTTC. Encoded protein: CASSLIPGRAGQKETQYF.

V is TRBV19 and J is TRBJ1-1; no clear D gene. V gave up 8 bases and J gave up 5 bases, with 12 bases separating them. Germline CDR1 is LNHDA and CDR2 is SQIVND (reference sequence). The CDR3 covers 12 residues. The CDR3 sequence: CASGVLPTEAFF. In DNA, the CDR3 is TGTGCCAGTGGAGTATTACCTACTGAAGCTTTCTTT.

V and J are TRBV3-1 (or the pseudogene TRBV3-2) and TRBJ2-3, with D uncertain. This CDR3 is built from 13 residues. Trimming cost V 0 bases and J 7 bases, with 8 bases left between them. CDR1 and CDR2 from the germline V gene are LGHDT and YNNKEL (reference sequence). The CDR3 sequence: CASSQEGGHTQYF. Here the CDR3 DNA reads TGTGCCAGCAGCCAAGAGGGTGGGCATACGCAGTATTTT.

The chain employs TRBV5-1 and TRBJ2-2; no clear D. The CDR3 totals 17 residues. Germline lookup yields CDR1 SGHRS and CDR2 YFSETQ. The V gene lost 3 bases and the J gene lost 0 bases, with 15 bases spanning the gap. CDR3 amino acids: CASSSRITGANTGELFF. The CDR3 DNA reads as TGCGCCAGCAGCTCACGGATTACGGGTGCGAACACCGGGGAGCTGTTTTTT. Combining the CDR3 with reference TRBV5-1 and TRBJ2-2 gives the whole variable domain KAGVTQTPRYLIKTRGQQVTLSCSPISGHRSVSWYQQTPGQGLQFLFEYFSETQRNKGNFPGRFSGRQFSNSRSEMNVSTLELGDSALYLCASSSRITGANTGELFFGEGSRLTVL.

V gene TRBV6-6 combines with J gene TRBJ1-1; D is ambiguous. Trimming shortened V by 7 bases and J by 0 bases, and 12 bases separated the two germline ends. The CDR3 sequence is 14 residues long. Germline V CDR1 and CDR2: MNHNY, SVGAGI (reference sequence). DNA for the CDR3: TGTGCCAGCACTTCCGGGAGGATGAACACTGAAGCTTTCTTT. This codes for CASTSGRMNTEAFF.

The chain is built from TRBV5-4 and TRBJ1-4; TRBD1 matches at 10 bases. V shed 9 bases, J shed 7 bases, and the junction held 9 bases outside the gene matches. CDR1 SGHNT and CDR2 YYREEE come from the germline V gene (reference sequence). The length of the CDR3 is 14 residues. CDR3 nucleotides: TGTGCCACCCAAATTGACAGGGGGCTTGAAAAACTGTTTTTT. Amino acids: CATQIDRGLEKLFF.

By sample share, this clone is medium-sized. The rearrangement links TRBV30 to TRBJ1-6, with D possibly being TRBD1 (6 bases). V gave up 4 bases and J gave up 5 bases, with 9 bases separating them. The CDR3 totals 13 residues. Looked up from germline, CDR1 is GTSNPN and CDR2 is SVGIG (reference sequence). The CDR3 sequence is CAWNRDHNSPLHF. The CDR3 nucleotides are TGTGCCTGGAACAGGGACCATAATTCACCCCTCCACTTT.

The chain carries TRBV24-1 and TRBJ2-5, with a tentative D call TRBD1 (6 bases). This CDR3 contains 15 residues. V lost 6 bases and J lost 2, with 15 bases in between. Germline loops: CDR1 KGHDR, CDR2 SFDVKD. CDR3 coding DNA: TGTGCCACCAGTCAACGTGACAGGTCGCAAGAGACCCAGTACTTC. Translated: CATSQRDRSQETQYF.

The chain joins TRBV7-9 to TRBJ1-2; D is undetermined. The germline gives CDR1 SEHNR, CDR2 FQNEAQ (reference sequence). The CDR3 totals 12 residues. Trimming removed 1 base at V and 7 bases at J, with 7 bases between. Here the CDR3 DNA reads TGTGCCAGCAGCTTAGAGACGGGTGGCTACACCTTC. It specifies CASSLETGGYTF.

This clone was recorded only once. The junction does not match germline at one end; this may be a read error. This chain joins TRBV28 and TRBJ2-7; 7 positions agree with TRBD2. The germline V gene encodes CDR1 MDHEN and CDR2 SYDVKM. The CDR3 sequence is 12 residues long. The DNA for the CDR3 is TGTGCCAGCAGTGGGAGGGAGGACTTCTCTTTCTTC. This gives the protein CASSGREDFSFF.

The rearrangement uses TRBV3-1 (or the pseudogene TRBV3-2) and TRBJ1-2; 11 nucleotides match TRBD1. The length of the CDR3 is 17 residues. The junction had 9 bases not matched to a gene; V was cut back by 1 base and J by 5 bases. CDR1 is LGHDT, CDR2 YNNKEL, per germline (reference sequence). Here the CDR3 reads CASSQVGLGQGAYGYTF. The CDR3, as DNA: TGTGCCAGCAGCCAAGTAGGACTTGGACAGGGGGCTTATGGCTACACCTTC.

V usage is TRBV28 and J usage is TRBJ2-5; D unclear. Germline V gives CDR1 MDHEN, CDR2 SYDVKM. This CDR3 has 17 amino acids. V lost 5 bases and J lost 1, with 20 bases in between. CDR3 residues: CASSPLVMFTSQETQYF. As DNA, the CDR3 is TGTGCCAGCAGTCCCCTGGTTATGTTCACGAGCCAAGAGACCCAGTACTTC. Combining the CDR3 with reference TRBV28 and TRBJ2-5 gives the whole variable domain DVKVTQSSRYLVKRTGEKVFLECVQDMDHENMFWYRQDPGLGLRLIYFSYDVKMKEKGDIPEGYSVSREKKERFSLILESASTNQTSMYLCASSPLVMFTSQETQYFGPGTRLLVL.

The genes are TRBV14 and TRBJ2-5; no definite D call. Between the trimmed V and J ends, which lost 0 bases and 1 base, there was a span of 6 bases. Looked up from germline, CDR1 is SGHDN and CDR2 is FVKESK. This CDR3 has 14 residues. The DNA of the CDR3 is TGTGCCAGCAGCCAAGATAGTGGCCAAGAGACCCAGTACTTC. It translates to CASSQDSGQETQYF.

J is TRBJ1-5 and V is TRBV6-6; D remains ambiguous. There are 13 residues in the CDR3. The V end was cut by 0 bases, the J end by 8 bases, with 8 bases between. Germline V CDR1 and CDR2: MNHNY, SVGAGI (reference sequence). CDR3 bases: TGTGCCAGCAGTTACTCTCGAGTTGAGCCCCAGCATTTT. Protein sequence: CASSYSRVEPQHF.

This clone was detected once. V is TRBV10-2 and J is TRBJ1-4; D is ambiguous. Germline V lookup: CDR1 WSHSY, CDR2 SAAADI. CDR3 length: 13 residues. V lost 8 bases and J lost 3, with 10 bases in between. The CDR3 DNA reads as TGCGCCAGCGGAAGCGGAGCTAATGAAAAACTGTTTTTT. Amino acids: CASGSGANEKLFF.